The clone carrying this T cell receptor (beta chain) was seen a handful of times. Its specificity is unknown. These data belong to a study of cytomegalovirus exposure and HLA in healthy donors. In the study overall: From HLA-typed donors, an early data release held tens of millions of unique TCRs. Study-wide results and limits: It was approximately 160 TCR beta chains that were listed as cytomegalovirus-associated. For TCR beta chains, V- and J-gene trimming was later linked to a missense DCLRE1C variant.

The germline V gene has CDR1 LNHDA and CDR2 SQIVND (reference sequence). Unmatched junction bases numbered 5, after V lost 6 bases and J lost 0 bases. This CDR3 region has 14 residues. A multiplex PCR was run with 60 Vbeta primers and 13 Jbeta primers. Sequencing used immunoSEQ multiplex PCR; TCRdb keeps in-frame clones, though not all of them. The sample comprises about 120,000 clones, roughly three fifths of which are singletons, and 9% to 10% rests with the top ten. The sequenced sample consisted of PBMCs. This receptor was identified in a man aged 40-49 years in good health and CMV-seropositive. The genes are TRBV19 and TRBJ2-7, with 7 bases identical to TRBD2. The CDR3 region is CASRTSPYSYEQYF. The CDR3 bases are TGTGCCAGTAGGACTAGCCCATACTCCTACGAGCAGTACTTC.